One and the same sample provided the 24 T cell receptor beta chains below, sequenced in a study of blood T cells in healthy people across ages. A J-beta primer mix and a sample-barcoded 5' primer were used in a second PCR of about 6 to 12 cycles. MiXCR was run by TCRdb on the 5' RACE reads, yielding one entry per CDR3 protein. This repertoire shows almost 300,000 distinct CDR3 sequences, 27% found once; its top ten account for around 30%. The sample consisted of blood. These TCRs come from a woman in her seventies in good health.

The V and J genes are TRBV5-7 and TRBJ2-4; no firm D call. TRBV5-7 is designated an ORF whose function remains uncertain. Deletions cut 1 base from V and 0 bases from J, with 5 bases between. This CDR3 spans 14 amino acids. The CDR3 spells CASSLPKAKNIQYF. The CDR3, as DNA: TGTGCCAGCAGCTTGCCGAAAGCCAAAAACATTCAGTACTTC.

The sample holds a few counts of this clonotype. This rearrangement joins TRBV2 to TRBJ2-1, with D unclear. Near its end, the DNA agrees better with TRBJ2-5, so the J call may be wrong. The CDR3 consists of 16 residues. Germline-derived CDR1 and CDR2 are SNHLY and FYNNEI. The CDR3 DNA sequence: TGTGCCAGCAGTAACACGGGCTCCCGAGGTGGAGAGACCCAGTACTTC. It is translated as CASSNTGSRGGETQYF.

There are a few counts of this clonotype. The chain couples TRBV5-6 to TRBJ2-7, with D perhaps TRBD1 or TRBD2 (5 bases each). Germline assignment: CDR1 SGHDT and CDR2 YYEEEE. Trimming stripped 5 bases from V and 7 bases from J, with 19 bases between. This CDR3 is 14 amino acids long. This CDR3 reads CASSRVLRGSEQYF. CDR3 DNA: TGTGCCAGCAGTCGTGTTTTACGGGGCTCGGAGCAGTACTTC.

The chain couples TRBV7-2 to TRBJ2-7; weak D call: TRBD2 (6 bases). The V end lost 1 base, the J end lost 6 bases, and 13 bases lay between the germline ends. The CDR3 spans 14 residues. Per germline, CDR1 SGHTA and CDR2 FQGNSA. For the CDR3, the DNA is TGTGCCAGCAGCTTAGGGGGGGATACTCGCGAGCAGTACTTC. Protein: CASSLGGDTREQYF.

J is TRBJ2-5 and V is TRBV2; TRBD2 agrees at 8 bases. CDR1 is SNHLY and CDR2 is FYNNEI in the germline V gene. The CDR3 spans 15 residues. V lost 4 bases to trimming and J lost 5 bases; unmatched junction nucleotides: 9. The CDR3 sequence: CASSGGGAGVETQYF. The CDR3, as DNA: TGTGCCAGCAGTGGAGGAGGAGCGGGAGTGGAGACCCAGTACTTC.

The genes are TRBV20-1 and TRBJ2-1; D might be TRBD2 (5 bases). CDR1 and CDR2 (germline): DFQATT, SNEGSKA (reference sequence). V was pared by 5 bases and J by 9 bases, with 8 bases between. This CDR3 is 10 amino acids long. CDR3 sequence (DNA): TGCAGTGCTCTCGAGGGTGAGCAGTTCTTC. It is translated as CSALEGEQFF.

This sequence joins TRBV6-2 or TRBV6-3 and TRBJ1-5; no clear D. Germline V gene sequence: CDR1 MNHEY, CDR2 SVGEGT. V lost 2 bases and J lost 5, with 10 bases in between. The CDR3 is made up of 14 amino acids. Written as DNA, the CDR3 is TGTGCCAGCAGTTACGGAGGCGCGGATCAGCCCCAGCATTTT. Its protein product is CASSYGGADQPQHF.

This clonotype was found a few times. This chain uses TRBV20-1 with TRBJ2-7, with 7 bases identical to TRBD1. Germline V CDR1 and CDR2: DFQATT, SNEGSKA (reference sequence). J was trimmed by 4 bases and V by 3 bases; bases with no gene match: 9. The CDR3 spans 14 residues. The CDR3: CSASSPQGVYEQYF. DNA of the CDR3: TGCAGTGCTAGTTCCCCGCAGGGGGTGTACGAGCAGTACTTC.

This clonotype was picked up many times. This chain joins TRBV29-1 and TRBJ2-4; no clear D. CDR1 is SQVTM and CDR2 is ANQGSEA in the germline V gene. V lost 0 bases and J 9 bases, leaving 6 bases between the germline ends. This CDR3 comprises 11 residues. CDR3 sequence (DNA): TGCAGCGTTGAAGATCCCGGCATTCAGTACTTC. This codes for CSVEDPGIQYF. Together with reference TRBV29-1 and TRBJ2-4, the CDR3 gives the full variable domain: SAVISQKPSRDICQRGTSLTIQCQVDSQVTMMFWYRQQPGQSLTLIATANQGSEATYESGFVIDKFPISRPNLTFSTLTVSNMSPEDSSIYLCSVEDPGIQYFGAGTRLSVL.

The table lists this clonotype with a few counts. The CDR3 DNA reads as TGTGCCAGCAGTCCTACCCCCGACGGACTAAATACGCAGTATTTT. Translation gives CASSPTPDGLNTQYF. This chain uses TRBV28 with TRBJ2-3; possible D gene TRBD2, 6 bases. Germline values: CDR1 MDHEN, CDR2 SYDVKM. The V end lost 5 bases, the J end lost 7 bases, and 19 bases lay between the germline ends. This CDR3 region has 15 residues.

This clonotype has a handful of counts. The chain joins TRBV5-1 to TRBJ2-1; 8 bases are a match to TRBD2. Trimming removed 1 base from V and 7 bases from J; junction bases left unmatched: 4. Germline V CDR1 and CDR2: SGHRS, YFSETQ. The CDR3 totals 14 residues. The CDR3 bases are TGCGCCAGCAGCTTGAGATCGGGGGGGAATGAGCAGTTCTTC. Its protein product is CASSLRSGGNEQFF.

This clonotype was found once. V is TRBV20-1 and J is TRBJ2-5, with 10 nucleotides matching TRBD2. The J call may be mistaken, given a closer DNA end match to TRBJ2-7. This CDR3 contains 17 residues. Germline values: CDR1 DFQATT, CDR2 SNEGSKA (reference sequence). The CDR3 region is CSASVSVGSSGGYEQYF. The CDR3 DNA is TGCAGTGCTAGTGTTAGCGTTGGTTCTAGCGGGGGCTACGAGCAGTACTTC.

The chain's CDR3 is CASSNPGRPNEQFF. The DNA for the CDR3 is TGTGCCAGCAGTAATCCGGGACGGCCAAATGAGCAGTTCTTC. The J gene is TRBJ2-5, the V gene TRBV6-5; D is perhaps TRBD1 or TRBD2 (5 bases each). The end of the DNA is better explained by TRBJ2-1, so the J call may be wrong. Germline V gives CDR1 MNHEY, CDR2 SVGAGI. The CDR3 totals 14 residues.

The chain couples TRBV19 to TRBJ1-1; TRBD1 is a possible D gene (5 bases). The V and J ends lost 1 base and 5 bases respectively, with 11 bases between them. Germline loops: CDR1 LNHDA, CDR2 SQIVND (reference sequence). The CDR3 is 14 residues long. Here the CDR3 reads CASSIAGGATEAFF. DNA of the CDR3: TGTGCCAGTAGTATAGCCGGAGGGGCTACTGAAGCTTTCTTT.

In this sample, this clonotype turned up a few times. The genes are TRBV12-5 and TRBJ2-5, with D perhaps TRBD1 (7 bases). The germline V gene encodes CDR1 LGHNT and CDR2 FRNRAP. This CDR3 spans 18 amino acids. Trimming removed 2 bases from V and 4 bases from J, with 23 bases in between. The DNA for the CDR3 is TGTGCTAGTGGTTTGTGGACAGGCGGGGTGGTGTCCGGAGAGACCCAGTACTTC. The encoded protein is CASGLWTGGVVSGETQYF. Full variable domain (rest looked up from reference TRBV12-5 and TRBJ2-5): DARVTQTPRHKVTEMGQEVTMRCQPILGHNTVFWYRQTMMQGLELLAYFRNRAPLDDSGMPKDRFSAEMPDATLATLKIQPSEPRDSAVYFCASGLWTGGVVSGETQYFGPGTRLLVL.

The sample holds a few counts of this clonotype. The V call is TRBV29-1, the J call TRBJ1-2; D unresolved. This CDR3 has 15 residues. Germline V CDR1 and CDR2: SQVTM, ANQGSEA. V lost 3 bases, J lost 8 bases, and 22 bases lay in between. In DNA, the CDR3 is TGCAGCGTTGACTTGGCCAATAAAGTCGGTCGGGGCTACACCTTC. As protein: CSVDLANKVGRGYTF.

The chain has TRBV29-1 and TRBJ2-7; a weak D match, TRBD2 (5 bases). The end of the DNA fits TRBJ2-1 better, so the J call may be wrong. This CDR3 comprises 11 residues. CDR1 and CDR2 from the germline V gene are SQVTM and ANQGSEA. For the CDR3, the DNA is TGCAGCGTTGTAGGAGGTAATGAGCAGTTCTTC. Translated: CSVVGGNEQFF.

The chain is built from TRBV29-1 and TRBJ1-2; D gene unclear. This CDR3 comprises 12 residues. Trimming pared 6 bases from V and 2 bases from J, leaving 10 bases between. Germline-derived CDR1 and CDR2 are SQVTM and ANQGSEA. The CDR3 DNA follows: TGCAGCGTAGGACGGACGAACTATGGCTACACCTTC. Translation: CSVGRTNYGYTF.

This clonotype was detected only a few times. This chain joins TRBV18 and TRBJ1-5; maybe TRBD1 (6 bases). Trimming removed 3 bases at V and 4 bases at J, with 13 bases between. This CDR3 spans 15 amino acids. Germline V gene lookup returns CDR1 KGHSH and CDR2 LQKENI. CDR3 protein: CASSPYGQINQPQHF. In DNA, the CDR3 is TGTGCCAGCTCACCTTATGGACAGATTAATCAGCCCCAGCATTTT.

The rearrangement uses TRBV7-3 and TRBJ2-1, with D possibly TRBD2 on 6 matching bases. Trimming took off 0 bases at V and 6 bases at J, with 15 bases between the two ends. The length of the CDR3 is 16 residues. Germline assignment: CDR1 SGHTA and CDR2 FQGTGA. The CDR3 region is CASSLTVTSLTNEQFF. The CDR3 nucleotides read TGTGCCAGCAGCTTAACAGTGACTAGTCTTACCAATGAGCAGTTCTTC.

This clonotype was seen only a few times. CDR3 residues: CASSFVGRDTDTQYF. CDR3 nucleotides: TGTGCCAGCAGTTTCGTAGGTCGGGACACAGATACGCAGTATTTT. J is TRBJ2-3 and V is TRBV28, with D possibly being TRBD2 (5 bases). The CDR3 runs 15 residues. Germline values: CDR1 MDHEN, CDR2 SYDVKM. The ends were cut back, 3 bases at V and 2 bases at J, with 12 bases in the middle. The variable domain in full, with the rest retrieved from reference TRBV28 and TRBJ2-3, is DVKVTQSSRYLVKRTGEKVFLECVQDMDHENMFWYRQDPGLGLRLIYFSYDVKMKEKGDIPEGYSVSREKKERFSLILESASTNQTSMYLCASSFVGRDTDTQYFGPGTRLTVL.

The chain uses TRBV7-2 and TRBJ2-5; tentative D call: TRBD1 (6 bases). Per germline, CDR1 SGHTA and CDR2 FQGNSA. The CDR3 spans 15 residues. The V end was cut by 2 bases, the J end by 5 bases, with 15 bases between. The CDR3 DNA sequence: TGTGCCAGCAGCTTAAACAGGGACATCGGGGAGACCCAGTACTTC. Amino acid sequence: CASSLNRDIGETQYF.

J is TRBJ2-5 and V is TRBV19, with D possibly being TRBD2 (5 bases). The germline CDR1 and CDR2 sequences are LNHDA and SQIVND (reference sequence). V gave up 1 base and J gave up 2 bases, with 11 bases separating them. This CDR3 is built from 15 residues. The CDR3 region is CASSIGQRGQETQYF. CDR3 nucleotide sequence: TGTGCCAGTAGTATAGGCCAACGAGGGCAAGAGACCCAGTACTTC.

This chain uses TRBV20-1 with TRBJ2-5; TRBD2 matches 10 bases. The J call may be incorrect, as the DNA end agrees better with TRBJ2-1. Germline-derived CDR1 and CDR2 are DFQATT and SNEGSKA (reference sequence). The length of the CDR3 is 14 residues. CDR3 nucleotide sequence: TGCAGTGCTACTTCTAGCGGGAGAGGTGATGAGCAGTTCTTC. The encoded protein is CSATSSGRGDEQFF.